This TCR beta chain stems from a study of cytomegalovirus exposure and HLA in healthy donors. In the case of this clone: The antigen is undetermined.

Both 60 Vbeta primers and 13 Jbeta primers went into the PCR. The protocol was immunoSEQ multiplex PCR, while the TCRdb copy is restricted to in-frame clones and leaves out a portion. The repertoire consists of 100,000 to 150,000 clones, with roughly 76% occurring once and the leading ten covering roughly 3%. V was pared by 3 bases and J by 6 bases, with 13 bases between. Germline V CDR1 and CDR2: ENHRY, SYGVKD. CDR3 length equals 14 residues. Regarding the study as a whole: Donors were assumed by presence/absence analyses to have roughly uniform sequencing depth. Productive rates of about 87% or about 30% were seen for most TCR beta V segments in an earlier analysis.

This TCR derives from a woman in her fifties or sixties in good health and CMV-seronegative. Sequenced material: PBMCs. This chain links TRBV10-3 with TRBJ2-3; no reliable D call. The chain's CDR3 is CAISDGLRSDTQYF. For the CDR3, the DNA is TGTGCCATCAGTGACGGCCTGAGGAGCGATACGCAGTATTTT.